These T cell receptor beta chains were read from a single sample in a study of T cells after yellow fever vaccination. TCRdb ran MiXCR on the 5' RACE reads and lists one entry per CDR3 protein. Among approximately 85,000 distinct CDR3 sequences listed, about 14% were seen once. The material was CD8+ T cells not binding an NS4B(214-222) dextramer, sorted from PBMCs, obtained roughly 20 days after the first yellow fever vaccination. These receptors all stem from a man aged 18 to 35 who received the YFV17D yellow fever vaccine. CDR3s include the opening cysteine and the closing phenylalanine or tryptophan. A D gene is named only where the DNA matches it firmly. For some rows the clone size is stated as once, few or many, or as a class when expanded; others skip it.

>TRBV7-9|14|many|-
CASLKEGGNEKLFF
>TRBV16|17|few|TRBD2
CASSQMGLTSSYNEQFF
>TRBV29-1|13|-|-
CSCGQVGGYEQYF
>TRBV10-3|12|-|-
CAISEGGNTIYF
>TRBV2|15|few|-
CASSPRIVLPGGYTF
>TRBV27|16|-|-
CASRLSEDSHQETQYF
>TRBV12-3/TRBV12-4|14|-|-
CAISLSLVNTEAFF
>TRBV7-4|16|few|-
CASSPPPIGGKVEQFF
>TRBV4-3|15|many|-
CASSQDLGLQETQYF
>TRBV30|13|few|-
CAWSVSSGQPQHF
>TRBV12-5|21|-|-
CASVNTPRGGGETKSTDTQYF
>TRBV15|15|-|TRBD1
CATSRSRGQGTEAFF
>TRBV5-4|15|-|-
CASSLVGGPGNEQFF
>TRBV15|14|few|-
CATSSVLQGNEQFF
>TRBV5-1|13|few|-
CASGRLGADTQYF
>TRBV20-1|14|few|TRBD1
CSAARHRGRNEQFF
>TRBV5-1|16|few|TRBD2
CASRKLGGGGEETQYF
>TRBV27|14|few|-
CASSLGGTPYEQYF
>TRBV7-6|16|-|-
CASSLAFRGGNTEAFF
>TRBV6-1|17|-|TRBD1
CASRGLDPGQGLYGYTF
>TRBV7-2|14|few|-
CASSFSGGGYEQYF
>TRBV7-6|13|-|-
CASSYRDSYEQYF
>TRBV6-4|14|medium-sized|-
CASSDNSGANVLTF
>TRBV13|16|few|TRBD2
CASSPNLAGVQETQYF
>TRBV15|15|-|TRBD2
CATSGLAGGPNEQFF
>TRBV5-1|18|-|-
CASSLNSWGPPGQETQYF
>TRBV7-9|14|few|TRBD1
CASRGWTGKETQYF
>TRBV7-2|14|few|TRBD2
CASSLDGGADEQYF
>TRBV12-3/TRBV12-4|15|-|TRBD1
CASSPGQGGKNIQYF
>TRBV6-2/TRBV6-3|15|-|-
CASSSDGGLEETQYF
>TRBV2|15|few|-
CASSEILGVNTEAFF
>TRBV7-9|12|-|-
CASSLYNSPLHF
>TRBV4-1|14|-|-
CASSLLWGANVLTF
>TRBV11-2|14|many|-
CASSLGPGNTEAFF
>TRBV15|15|medium-sized|-
CATSRVELRQGSQYF
>TRBV4-2|17|-|TRBD2
CASSLRLAGRDTDTQYF
>TRBV20-1|14|-|TRBD2
CSARDQRGLYEQYF
>TRBV7-9|15|few|-
CASSSSGGGNSPLHF
>TRBV7-8|17|-|-
CASSPRVSGRNTEGQYF
>TRBV9|16|few|-
CASSGGILSGANVLTF
>TRBV11-2|13|-|-
CASSLWSTDTQYF
>TRBV4-3|16|-|-
CASSQGTLPPSYEQYF
>TRBV7-8|15|-|TRBD2
CASSWEALAGREQFF
>TRBV4-3|17|few|-
CASSQVSWVPNTGELFF
>TRBV20-1|16|few|TRBD2
CSASRGLAGGYNEQFF
>TRBV4-2|15|-|TRBD1
CASSRDRASSNEQFF
>TRBV4-3|16|few|-
CASSQDSTGGPYGYTF
>TRBV10-3|14|many|-
CAFTTNRETDTQYF
>TRBV10-2|18|few|TRBD2
CASSVNAGEITSTDTQYF
>TRBV6-5|14|-|-
CASSYSLGNQPQHF
>TRBV7-8|14|-|TRBD1
CASEIGQGNQPQHF
>TRBV9|15|few|TRBD1
CASSDGQGAHNEQFF
>TRBV7-9|13|-|-
CASAPGGNYGYTF